These T cell receptor beta chains were read from a single sample in a study of cytomegalovirus exposure and HLA in healthy donors. Libraries were prepared by immunoSEQ multiplex PCR; TCRdb keeps only in-frame clonotypes and omits some of them. The data show some 190,000 clones, 80% seen once. The sequenced sample consisted of PBMCs. The receptors come from a woman aged 40 to 50 in good health and CMV-seronegative. The CDR3 runs from the conserved cysteine through the conserved F or W. The order of the fields is J gene, V gene, CDR3 protein.

j_call: TRBJ1-1; v_call: TRBV6-1; cdr3_aa: CASTPDRVHTEAFF
j_call: TRBJ1-1; v_call: TRBV6-1; cdr3_aa: CASSEAGANTEAFF
j_call: TRBJ2-4; v_call: TRBV11-3; cdr3_aa: CASSLDHRGLAKNIQYF
j_call: TRBJ2-1; v_call: TRBV7-7; cdr3_aa: CASSLAGATPSYNEQFF
j_call: TRBJ2-4; v_call: TRBV19; cdr3_aa: CASSIDHRGNAKNIQYF
j_call: TRBJ1-2; v_call: TRBV28; cdr3_aa: CASSSGTANNGYTF
j_call: TRBJ1-2; v_call: TRBV27; cdr3_aa: CASSFLGADFYGYTF
j_call: TRBJ2-1; v_call: TRBV7-2; cdr3_aa: CASRIDGGAYNEQFF
j_call: TRBJ2-7; v_call: TRBV12-5; cdr3_aa: CASGLVLAAGGRQYF
j_call: TRBJ2-4; v_call: TRBV28; cdr3_aa: CASSSILGDLGKNIQYF
j_call: TRBJ2-1; v_call: TRBV7-3; cdr3_aa: CASSLKLAGVDNEQFF
j_call: TRBJ2-5; v_call: TRBV6-6; cdr3_aa: CASSHGTSGYQETQYF
j_call: TRBJ2-1; v_call: TRBV5-1; cdr3_aa: CASSNGDGGYNEQFF